What follows describes a single TCR beta chain. The PCR had 60 Vbeta and 13 Jbeta primers. Profiling relied on immunoSEQ multiplex PCR, and the TCRdb table lists in-frame clones only, not all of them. Seen here are some 98,000 clones, around 77% observed once, and the top ten hold 7.7%. The CDR3 runs to 14 residues. Germline-derived CDR1 and CDR2 are SEHNR and FQNEAQ (reference sequence). With 1 base removed from V and 9 bases from J, the gap between germline ends came to 13 bases. These data originate in a study of cytomegalovirus exposure and HLA in healthy donors. The sequence was collected from a female donor in good health and CMV-seronegative. Sequencing used PBMCs. This rearrangement joins TRBV7-9 to TRBJ2-4; D is possibly TRBD1 (6 bases). The CDR3 protein is CASSLVPGVGIQYF. The CDR3, as DNA: TGTGCCAGCAGCTTAGTACCAGGGGTGGGCATTCAGTACTTC.